These 19 T cell receptor beta chains originate from one sample sequenced in a study of cytomegalovirus exposure and HLA in healthy donors. The PCR used 60 Vbeta and 13 Jbeta primers. Sequencing was performed with immunoSEQ multiplex PCR; in TCRdb, only in-frame clones are kept and a portion is missing. This table holds under 200,000 clones, roughly three quarters found once. The sample consisted of PBMCs. The receptors stem from a middle-aged woman in good health and CMV-seropositive.

The CDR3 DNA is TGTGCCAGCAGCTTAGTCAGGGGCCCAGATCAGCCCCAGCATTTT. It is translated as CASSLVRGPDQPQHF. The chain recombines TRBV7-8 with TRBJ1-5, with a tentative D call TRBD1 (6 bases). This CDR3 region has 15 residues. Germline V gives CDR1 SGHVS, CDR2 FQNEAQ. The V end was cut by 1 base, the J end by 5 bases, with 12 bases between.

This rearrangement joins TRBV30 to TRBJ2-5; 8 bases map to TRBD2. This CDR3 has 15 residues. Trimming took 0 bases from V and 1 from J; bases not matched to a gene: 4. CDR1 GTSNPN and CDR2 SVGIG come from the germline V gene (reference sequence). The DNA of the CDR3 is TGTGCCTGGAGTGTACAGCGGGGGTCCCAAGAGACCCAGTACTTC. Translation: CAWSVQRGSQETQYF.

V usage is TRBV7-2 and J usage is TRBJ2-3; the D gene is possibly TRBD2 (7 bases). Germline values: CDR1 SGHTA, CDR2 FQGNSA. The CDR3 spans 18 residues. The V end lost 4 bases, the J end lost 0 bases, and 20 bases lay between the germline ends. This CDR3 reads CASSSEHGGGRSTDTQYF. In DNA form, the CDR3 reads TGTGCCAGCAGCTCAGAACATGGGGGGGGCCGGAGCACAGATACGCAGTATTTT.

CDR3 sequence: CASSEAWNTEAFF. In DNA form, the CDR3 reads TGTGCCAGCAGCGAAGCGTGGAACACTGAAGCTTTCTTT. J is TRBJ1-1 and V is TRBV13, with D unclear. This CDR3 region has 13 residues. The germline gives CDR1 PRHDT, CDR2 FYEKMQ (reference sequence). V lost 5 bases and J lost 1, with 8 bases in between.

V gene TRBV7-7 combines with J gene TRBJ2-7; 7 bases map to TRBD1. The CDR3 runs to 16 residues. Per germline, CDR1 SSHAT and CDR2 FNYEAQ (reference sequence). V was clipped by 4 bases and J by 2 bases; unmatched bases: 11. The CDR3 bases are TGTGCCAGCAGCTCGATGACGACTACAGGGGCCTACGAGCAGTACTTC. It specifies CASSSMTTTGAYEQYF. Complete variable domain (other parts from reference TRBV7-7 and TRBJ2-7): GAGVSQSPRYKVTKRGQDVTLRCDPISSHATLYWYQQALGQGPEFLTYFNYEAQPDKSGLPSDRFSAERPEGSISTLTIQRTEQRDSAMYRCASSSMTTTGAYEQYFGPGTRLTVT.

The CDR3 DNA reads as TGTGCCAGCAGTTACGGGCTTATAGGGGAGGACACTGAAGCTTTCTTT. Translation: CASSYGLIGEDTEAFF. The V call is TRBV6-6, the J call TRBJ1-1; D perhaps matches TRBD1 (5 bases). V was trimmed by 2 bases and J by 3 bases, leaving 16 bases between them. The V gene's germline CDR1 is MNHNY and CDR2 SVGAGI (reference sequence). CDR3 size: 16 residues.

The rearrangement joins TRBV29-1 to TRBJ1-1, with D perhaps TRBD1 (5 bases). V was pared by 4 bases and J by 1 base, with 10 bases between. This CDR3 contains 13 residues. Per germline, CDR1 SQVTM and CDR2 ANQGSEA. The DNA of the CDR3 is TGCAGCGTTGTCCCAGGGAAGAACACTGAAGCTTTCTTT. As protein: CSVVPGKNTEAFF.

The chain couples TRBV15 to TRBJ2-2, with 10 bases aligning to TRBD2. J was trimmed by 6 bases and V by 5 bases; bases with no gene match: 3. Per germline, CDR1 LNHNV and CDR2 YYDKDF (reference sequence). The CDR3 extends over 14 amino acids. The CDR3 coding sequence is TGTGCCACCAGCGGAGCGGGGGGGGCCGGGGAGCTGTTTTTT. Translated, it gives CATSGAGGAGELFF.

The rearrangement uses TRBV6-1 and TRBJ2-1; a weak D match, TRBD1 (6 bases). The CDR3 covers 16 residues. Trimming removed 4 bases from V and 2 bases from J, with 15 bases in between. Germline V CDR1 and CDR2: MNHNS, SASEGT. CDR3 amino acids: CASSGLGGSAYNEQFF. CDR3 coding DNA: TGTGCCAGCAGTGGGCTAGGGGGTAGCGCCTACAATGAGCAGTTCTTC.

The chain combines TRBV2 with TRBJ1-2; 7 nucleotides match TRBD1. Germline CDR1 and CDR2: SNHLY and FYNNEI. The CDR3 covers 10 residues. V dropped 8 bases and J dropped 7; count of bases not matched to a gene: 1. CDR3 sequence (DNA): TGTGCCAGCCGACAGGGTGGCTACACCTTC. The encoded protein is CASRQGGYTF.

The V gene is TRBV5-1, the J gene TRBJ2-3; 8 bases are a match to TRBD1. The CDR3 spans 18 residues. Losses at the gene ends were 1 base for V and 4 bases for J; bases not matched to a gene: 14. CDR1 is SGHRS and CDR2 is YFSETQ in the germline V gene. Here the CDR3 DNA reads TGCGCCAGCAGCTTGTCCCCCCCGCTCGACAGGGGTGCAGATACGCAGTATTTT. It specifies CASSLSPPLDRGADTQYF.

This clone was counted a few times. The rearrangement links TRBV5-6 to TRBJ2-4, with unresolved D. CDR1 and CDR2 (germline): SGHDT, YYEEEE. The CDR3 has 16 residues. Between the trimmed V and J ends, which lost 0 bases and 1 base, there was a span of 11 bases. The CDR3 sequence is CASSLEDSRAKNIQYF. The CDR3 nucleotides are TGTGCCAGCAGCTTGGAAGACTCAAGGGCCAAAAACATTCAGTACTTC.

The CDR3 spells CASSLGGGMNTEAFF. Here the CDR3 DNA reads TGTGCCAGCAGCCTGGGCGGGGGCATGAACACTGAAGCTTTCTTT. This chain links TRBV4-2 with TRBJ1-1, with D tentatively TRBD1 (6 bases). Germline lookup yields CDR1 LGHNA and CDR2 YNFKEQ. V lost 4 bases and J 0 bases, leaving 12 bases between the germline ends. There are 15 residues in the CDR3.

The V call is TRBV9, the J call TRBJ2-1, with 12 bases aligning to TRBD2. The germline gives CDR1 SGDLS, CDR2 YYNGEE. This CDR3 is built from 19 residues. V was clipped by 4 bases and J by 3 bases; unmatched bases: 14. DNA of the CDR3: TGTGCCAGCAGCACGCGGGGGCTAGCGGGGGGGAATAACTACAATGAGCAGTTCTTC. Its translation is CASSTRGLAGGNNYNEQFF.

This rearrangement joins TRBV29-1 to TRBJ2-3; 9 positions agree with TRBD1. The V segment lost 2 bases and the J segment 5 bases; nucleotides outside the gene matches: 8. Germline V gene data show CDR1 as SQVTM and CDR2 as ANQGSEA. CDR3 length: 15 amino acids. CDR3 sequence: CSVERGTGTGDTQYF. CDR3 DNA sequence: TGCAGCGTTGAAAGGGGGACAGGGACTGGAGATACGCAGTATTTT.

The chain couples TRBV9 to TRBJ1-1; tentative D call: TRBD1 (6 bases). Germline CDR1 reads SGDLS; CDR2 reads YYNGEE. This CDR3 has 15 amino acids. The V end lost 0 bases, the J end lost 1 base, and 10 bases lay between the germline ends. As DNA, the CDR3 is TGTGCCAGCAGCGTAGGATCAGGGGAGAACACTGAAGCTTTCTTT. This codes for CASSVGSGENTEAFF.

This sequence joins TRBV11-1 and TRBJ1-1; unclear D gene. Trimming took off 8 bases at V and 4 bases at J, with 17 bases between the two ends. The CDR3 runs to 14 residues. Looked up from germline, CDR1 is SGHAT and CDR2 is FQDESV (reference sequence). In DNA, the CDR3 is TGTGCCAGCGTACCGGAGCGTGGGAGCACTGAAGCTTTCTTT. Translated, it gives CASVPERGSTEAFF.

The CDR3 nucleotides are TGCACCAGCAGCCAAGAAGAAACCGGACATCTCTCGGAAAGTAGCAATCAGCCCCAGCATTTT. It translates to CTSSQEETGHLSESSNQPQHF. The V gene is TRBV1, the J gene TRBJ1-5; whether TRBD1, the table's D call, matches the DNA was not checked. TRBV1 is described as a pseudogene. The CDR3 sequence is 21 residues long.

As DNA, the CDR3 is TGCGCCAGCAGAGCAGGGGGTGGAACAGATACGCAGTATTTT. Translated: CASRAGGGTDTQYF. J is TRBJ2-3 and V is TRBV5-1, with 7 bases aligning to TRBD1. V shed 5 bases and J 3 bases; nucleotides not matched to a gene: 6. The germline V gene encodes CDR1 SGHRS and CDR2 YFSETQ. This CDR3 has 14 residues.